The present T cell receptor (beta chain) was sequenced within a study of CD8 T cells in Susac syndrome. For the study at large: Among sequenced Susac syndrome patients, six had active disease and eight were in remission.

With random hexamers, 0.5 to 1 ug RNA was reverse transcribed. It was immunoSEQ multiplex PCR that amplified TCR beta CDR3 across 54 Vbeta and 13 Jbeta. Using its own MiXCR run on the immunoSEQ multiplex PCR reads, TCRdb lists one record per CDR3 protein. The table has approximately 160,000 distinct CDR3 sequences, about 96% seen once. Trimming stripped 2 bases from V and 1 base from J, with 8 bases between. The CDR3 spans 14 residues. The germline gives CDR1 SGHTA, CDR2 FQGNSA. This TCR came from a human donor with Susac syndrome. The sample consisted of CD4+ T cells from PBMCs. The chain carries TRBV7-2 and TRBJ1-1; D might be TRBD1 (5 bases). The CDR3 is CASSLYGQNTEAFF. CDR3 coding DNA: TGTGCCAGCAGCTTATATGGACAGAACACTGAAGCTTTCTTT.